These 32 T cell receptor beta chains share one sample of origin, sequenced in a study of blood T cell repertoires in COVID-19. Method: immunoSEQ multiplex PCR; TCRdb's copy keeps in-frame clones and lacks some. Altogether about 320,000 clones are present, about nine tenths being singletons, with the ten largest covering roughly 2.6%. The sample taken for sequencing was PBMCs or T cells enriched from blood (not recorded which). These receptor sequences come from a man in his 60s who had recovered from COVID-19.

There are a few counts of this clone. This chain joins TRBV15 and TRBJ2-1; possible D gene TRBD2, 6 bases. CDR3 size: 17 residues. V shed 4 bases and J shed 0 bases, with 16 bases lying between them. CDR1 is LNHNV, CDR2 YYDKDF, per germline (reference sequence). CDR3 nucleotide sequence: TGTGCCACCAGCAAACGACTAGTGGCGGACTCCTACAATGAGCAGTTCTTC. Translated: CATSKRLVADSYNEQFF.

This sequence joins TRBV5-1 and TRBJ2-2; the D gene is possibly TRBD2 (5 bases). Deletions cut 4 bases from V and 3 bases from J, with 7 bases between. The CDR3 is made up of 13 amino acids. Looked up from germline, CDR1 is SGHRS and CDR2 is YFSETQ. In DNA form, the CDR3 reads TGCGCCAGCAGCCCCGGGGACACCGGGGAGCTGTTTTTT. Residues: CASSPGDTGELFF.

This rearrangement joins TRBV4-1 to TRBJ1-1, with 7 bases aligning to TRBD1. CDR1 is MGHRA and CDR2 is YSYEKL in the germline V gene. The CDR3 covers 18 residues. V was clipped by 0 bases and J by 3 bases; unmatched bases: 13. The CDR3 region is CASSQEADRVKGDTEAFF. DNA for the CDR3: TGCGCCAGCAGCCAAGAAGCCGACAGGGTTAAGGGGGACACTGAAGCTTTCTTT.

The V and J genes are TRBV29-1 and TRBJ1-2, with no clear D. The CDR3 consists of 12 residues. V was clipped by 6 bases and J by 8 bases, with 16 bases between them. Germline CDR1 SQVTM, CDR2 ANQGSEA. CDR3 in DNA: TGCAGCGTCCTGGAGAGGGCGGGGGGCTACACCTTC. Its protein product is CSVLERAGGYTF.

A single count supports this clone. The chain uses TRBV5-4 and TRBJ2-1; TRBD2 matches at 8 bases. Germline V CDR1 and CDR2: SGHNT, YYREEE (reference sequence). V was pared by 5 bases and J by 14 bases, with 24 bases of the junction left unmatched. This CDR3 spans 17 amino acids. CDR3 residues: CASRGEGRSGGPRVEFF. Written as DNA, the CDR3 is TGTGCCAGCAGGGGTGAGGGTCGGAGCGGGGGCCCGAGAGTCGAGTTCTTC.

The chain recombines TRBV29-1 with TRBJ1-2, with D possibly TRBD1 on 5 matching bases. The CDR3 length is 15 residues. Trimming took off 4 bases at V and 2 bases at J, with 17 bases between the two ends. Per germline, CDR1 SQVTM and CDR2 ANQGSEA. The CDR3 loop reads CSVVDRKPENYGYTF. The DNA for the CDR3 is TGCAGCGTTGTTGACAGAAAACCAGAAAACTATGGCTACACCTTC. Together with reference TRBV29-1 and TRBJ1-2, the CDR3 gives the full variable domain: SAVISQKPSRDICQRGTSLTIQCQVDSQVTMMFWYRQQPGQSLTLIATANQGSEATYESGFVIDKFPISRPNLTFSTLTVSNMSPEDSSIYLCSVVDRKPENYGYTFGSGTRLTVV.

CDR3 loop: CASSKGGSSGQYSNMYNEQFF. In DNA, the CDR3 is TGTGCCAGCAGCAAAGGGGGGTCTAGCGGGCAATACTCAAACATGTACAATGAGCAGTTCTTC. The rearrangement links TRBV21-1 to TRBJ2-1; the table gives TRBD2 as D, unverified against the DNA. TRBV21-1 is shown as a pseudogene. This CDR3 comprises 21 residues.

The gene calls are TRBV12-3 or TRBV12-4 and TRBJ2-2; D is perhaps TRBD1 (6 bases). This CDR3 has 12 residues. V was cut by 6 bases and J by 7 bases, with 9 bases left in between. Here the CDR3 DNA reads TGTGCCAGCAGCTCAGGGGTCGGGGAGCTGTTTTTT. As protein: CASSSGVGELFF.

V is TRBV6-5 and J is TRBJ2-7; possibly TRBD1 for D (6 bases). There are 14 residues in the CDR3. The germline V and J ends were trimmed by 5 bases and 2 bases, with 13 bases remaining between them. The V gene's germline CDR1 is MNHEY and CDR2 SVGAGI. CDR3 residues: CASSLMRGTYEQYF. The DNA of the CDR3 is TGTGCCAGCAGTCTAATGAGGGGGACCTACGAGCAGTACTTC.

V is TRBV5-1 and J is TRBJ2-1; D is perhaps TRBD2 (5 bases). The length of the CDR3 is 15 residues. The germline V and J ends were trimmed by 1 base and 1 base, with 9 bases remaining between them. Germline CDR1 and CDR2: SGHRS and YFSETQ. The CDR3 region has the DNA TGCGCCAGCAGCTTGAGTGGGGAGTCCTACAATGAGCAGTTCTTC. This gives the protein CASSLSGESYNEQFF.

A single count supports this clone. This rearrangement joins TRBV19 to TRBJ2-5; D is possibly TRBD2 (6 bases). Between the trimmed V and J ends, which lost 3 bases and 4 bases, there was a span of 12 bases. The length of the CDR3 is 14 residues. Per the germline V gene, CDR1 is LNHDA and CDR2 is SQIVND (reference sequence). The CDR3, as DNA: TGTGCCAGTAGTATGGGAACTAGCCGAGAGACCCAGTACTTC. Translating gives CASSMGTSRETQYF.

DNA for the CDR3: TGTGCTAGTGGTTTAGGAACAGGGGGCAACACTGAAGCTTTCTTT. It encodes CASGLGTGGNTEAFF. V and J are TRBV12-5 and TRBJ1-1, with 9 bases fitting TRBD1. The CDR3 runs to 15 residues. Germline CDR1 and CDR2: LGHNT and FRNRAP. V lost 3 bases and J lost 2; bases outside the gene matches: 4.

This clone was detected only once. CDR3 region: CASGQAGNYGYTF. DNA of the CDR3: TGTGCCAGCGGGCAAGCGGGGAACTATGGCTACACCTTC. The genes are TRBV3-1 (or the pseudogene TRBV3-2) and TRBJ1-2; no reliable D call. CDR3 length: 13 amino acids. Germline lookup yields CDR1 LGHDT and CDR2 YNNKEL (reference sequence). Between the trimmed V and J ends, which lost 8 bases and 2 bases, there was a span of 12 bases.

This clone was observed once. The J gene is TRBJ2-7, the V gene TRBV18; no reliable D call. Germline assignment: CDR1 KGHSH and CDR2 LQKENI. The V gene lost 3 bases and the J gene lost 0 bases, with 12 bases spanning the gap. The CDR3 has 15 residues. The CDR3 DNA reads TGTGCCAGCTCACCCGGTGGTAAGAGCTCCTACGAGCAGTACTTC. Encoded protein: CASSPGGKSSYEQYF.

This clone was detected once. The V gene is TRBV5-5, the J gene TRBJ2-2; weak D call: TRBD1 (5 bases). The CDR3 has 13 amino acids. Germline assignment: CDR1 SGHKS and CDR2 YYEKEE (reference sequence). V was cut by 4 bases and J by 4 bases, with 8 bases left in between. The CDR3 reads CASSEGVTGELFF. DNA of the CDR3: TGTGCCAGCAGCGAAGGGGTCACCGGGGAGCTGTTTTTT.

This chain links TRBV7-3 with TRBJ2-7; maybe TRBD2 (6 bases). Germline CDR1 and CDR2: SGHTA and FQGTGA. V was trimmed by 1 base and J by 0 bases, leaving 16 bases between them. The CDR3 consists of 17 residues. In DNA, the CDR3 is TGTGCCAGCAGCTTAAGGCGCGCGGGGCGGAGCTCCTACGAGCAGTACTTC. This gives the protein CASSLRRAGRSSYEQYF.

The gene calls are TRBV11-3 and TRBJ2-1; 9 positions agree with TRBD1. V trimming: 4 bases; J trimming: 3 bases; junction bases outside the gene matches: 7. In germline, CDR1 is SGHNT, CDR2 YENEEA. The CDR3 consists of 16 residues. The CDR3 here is CASSSSGTGNYNEQFF. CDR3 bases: TGTGCCAGCAGCTCTAGTGGGACAGGGAACTACAATGAGCAGTTCTTC.

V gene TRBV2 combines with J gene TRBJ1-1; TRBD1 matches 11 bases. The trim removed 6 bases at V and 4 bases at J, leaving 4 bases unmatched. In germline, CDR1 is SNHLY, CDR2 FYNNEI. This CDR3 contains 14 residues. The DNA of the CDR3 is TGTGCCAGCAGCGGGGGACAGGGGGTCACTGAAGCTTTCTTT. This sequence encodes CASSGGQGVTEAFF. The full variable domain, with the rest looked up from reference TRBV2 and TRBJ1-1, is EPEVTQTPSHQVTQMGQEVILRCVPISNHLYFYWYRQILGQKVEFLVSFYNNEISEKSEIFDDQFSVERPDGSNFTLKIRSTKLEDSAMYFCASSGGQGVTEAFFGQGTRLTVV.

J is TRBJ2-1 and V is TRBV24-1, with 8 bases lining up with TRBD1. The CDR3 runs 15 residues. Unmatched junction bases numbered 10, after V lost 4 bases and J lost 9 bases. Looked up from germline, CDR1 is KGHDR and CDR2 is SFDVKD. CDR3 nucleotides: TGTGCCACCAGTGAGGGCAGGGGGCGCAGGATTGAGCAGTTCTTC. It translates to CATSEGRGRRIEQFF.

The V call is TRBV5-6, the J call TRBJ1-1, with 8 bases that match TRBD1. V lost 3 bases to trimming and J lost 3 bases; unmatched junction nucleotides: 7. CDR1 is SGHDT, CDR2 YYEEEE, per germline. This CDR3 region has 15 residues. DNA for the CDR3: TGTGCCAGCAGCTCCAGGGGGCTAAAAGACACTGAAGCTTTCTTT. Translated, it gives CASSSRGLKDTEAFF.

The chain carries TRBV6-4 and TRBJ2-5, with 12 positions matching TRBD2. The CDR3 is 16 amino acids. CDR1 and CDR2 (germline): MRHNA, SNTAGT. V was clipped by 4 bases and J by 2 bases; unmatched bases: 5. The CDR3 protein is CASSGTSGRSQETQYF. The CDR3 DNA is TGTGCCAGCAGTGGAACTAGCGGGAGGTCTCAAGAGACCCAGTACTTC.

CDR3 residues: CASRHTTSLAGVGNEQFF. The CDR3 coding sequence is TGTGCCAGCAGACATACCACCTCATTAGCGGGAGTGGGGAATGAGCAGTTCTTC. This sequence joins TRBV2 and TRBJ2-1; 9 bases align to TRBD2. The CDR3 loop spans 18 amino acids. Germline trimming cut 6 bases from V and 7 bases from J; bases unmatched to any gene: 19. The V gene's germline CDR1 is SNHLY and CDR2 FYNNEI.

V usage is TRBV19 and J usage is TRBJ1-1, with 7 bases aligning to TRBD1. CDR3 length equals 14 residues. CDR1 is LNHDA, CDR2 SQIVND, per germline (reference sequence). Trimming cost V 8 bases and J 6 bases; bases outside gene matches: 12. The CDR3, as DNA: TGTGCCAGTTCTAGACAGGGCGCGGGGCCTGAAGCTTTCTTT. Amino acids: CASSRQGAGPEAFF.

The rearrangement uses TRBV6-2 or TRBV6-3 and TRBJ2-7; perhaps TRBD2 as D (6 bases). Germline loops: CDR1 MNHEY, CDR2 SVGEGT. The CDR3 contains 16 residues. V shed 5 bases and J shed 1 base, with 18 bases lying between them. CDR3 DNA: TGTGCCAGCAGTACACCGACGGGGACTGGATCCTACGAGCAGTACTTC. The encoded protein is CASSTPTGTGSYEQYF.

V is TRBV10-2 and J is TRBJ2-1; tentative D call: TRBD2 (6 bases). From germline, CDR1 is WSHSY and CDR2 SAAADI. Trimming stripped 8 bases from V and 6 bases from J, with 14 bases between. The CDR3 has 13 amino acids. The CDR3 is CASCLGGGNEQFF. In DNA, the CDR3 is TGCGCCAGCTGCCTGGGGGGTGGCAATGAGCAGTTCTTC.

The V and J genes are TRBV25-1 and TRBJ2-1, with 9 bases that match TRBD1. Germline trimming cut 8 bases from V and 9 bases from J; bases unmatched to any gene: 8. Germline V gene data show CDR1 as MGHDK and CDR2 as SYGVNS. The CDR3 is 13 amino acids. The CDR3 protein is CASYPGGQGEQFF. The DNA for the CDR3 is TGTGCCAGCTACCCTGGGGGACAGGGTGAGCAGTTCTTC.

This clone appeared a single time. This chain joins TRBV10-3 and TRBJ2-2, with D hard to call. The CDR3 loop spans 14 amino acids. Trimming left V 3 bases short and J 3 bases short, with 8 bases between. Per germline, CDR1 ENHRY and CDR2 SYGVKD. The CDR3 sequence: CAISDSGYTGELFF. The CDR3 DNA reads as TGTGCCATCAGTGATTCCGGTTACACCGGGGAGCTGTTTTTT.

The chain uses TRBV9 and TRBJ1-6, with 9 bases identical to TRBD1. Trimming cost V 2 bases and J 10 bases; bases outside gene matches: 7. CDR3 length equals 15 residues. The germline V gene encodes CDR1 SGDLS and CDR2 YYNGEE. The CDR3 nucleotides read TGTGCCAGCAGCGTCCGGGACAGGGTCGGGTCACCCCTCCACTTT. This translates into CASSVRDRVGSPLHF.

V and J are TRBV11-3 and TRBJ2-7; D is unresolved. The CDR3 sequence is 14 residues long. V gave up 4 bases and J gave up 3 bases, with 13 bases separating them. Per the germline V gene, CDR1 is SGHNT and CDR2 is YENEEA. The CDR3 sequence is CASSSYSSNYEQYF. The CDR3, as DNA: TGTGCCAGCAGCTCCTACTCGAGCAACTACGAGCAGTACTTC.

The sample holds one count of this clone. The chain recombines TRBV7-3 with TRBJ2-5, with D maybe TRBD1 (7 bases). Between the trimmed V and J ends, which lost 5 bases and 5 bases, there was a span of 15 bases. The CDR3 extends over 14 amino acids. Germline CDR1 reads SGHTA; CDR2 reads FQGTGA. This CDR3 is CASSMTGTGETQYF. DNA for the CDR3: TGTGCCAGCAGCATGACAGGGACTGGCGAGACCCAGTACTTC. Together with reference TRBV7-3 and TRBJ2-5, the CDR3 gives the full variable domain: GAGVSQTPSNKVTEKGKYVELRCDPISGHTALYWYRQSLGQGPEFLIYFQGTGAADDSGLPNDRFFAVRPEGSVSTLKIQRTERGDSAVYLCASSMTGTGETQYFGPGTRLLVL.

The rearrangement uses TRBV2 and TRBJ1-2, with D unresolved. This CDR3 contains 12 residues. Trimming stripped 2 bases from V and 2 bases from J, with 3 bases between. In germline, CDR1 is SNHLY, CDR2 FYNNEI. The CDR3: CASSEQNYGYTF. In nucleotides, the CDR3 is TGTGCCAGCAGTGAACAGAACTATGGCTACACCTTC.

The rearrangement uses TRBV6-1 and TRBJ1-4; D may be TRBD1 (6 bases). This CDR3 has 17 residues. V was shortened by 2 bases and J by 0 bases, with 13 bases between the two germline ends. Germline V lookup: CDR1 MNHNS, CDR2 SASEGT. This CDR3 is CASSEFKGQTTNEKLFF. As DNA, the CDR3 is TGTGCCAGCAGTGAATTTAAAGGACAGACAACTAATGAAAAACTGTTTTTT.